A selection of T cell receptor beta chains follows, all from one sample in a study of cytomegalovirus exposure and HLA in healthy donors. Measured with immunoSEQ multiplex PCR; TCRdb has only the in-frame clones, and not every one. The sample has some 150,000 clones, roughly 82% seen once. The sample taken for sequencing was PBMCs. The receptors here all came from a middle-aged man in good health and CMV-seropositive. Both conserved end residues are part of each CDR3. The D gene is left open where the match is weak. Clone size, where shown, is once, few, many, or a class for clones that have expanded.

j_call | d_call | v_call | clone_size | cdr3_aa | cdr3_nt
TRBJ1-6 | TRBD1 | TRBV6-5 | once | CASNRGGNSPLHF | TGTGCCAGCAACAGGGGGGGTAATTCACCCCTCCACTTT
TRBJ1-2 | NA | TRBV30 | NA | CAWSVQGGYGYTF | TGTGCCTGGAGTGTACAAGGGGGCTATGGCTACACCTTC
TRBJ1-1 | NA | TRBV4-3 | NA | CASSHNRVSTEAFF | TGCGCCAGCAGCCATAACAGGGTAAGCACTGAAGCTTTCTTT
TRBJ2-2 | NA | TRBV30 | NA | CAWRWSGSNTGELFF | TGTGCCTGGAGGTGGAGCGGGTCTAACACCGGGGAGCTGTTTTTT
TRBJ2-7 | NA | TRBV5-1 | once | CASSLALEDEQYF | TGCGCCAGCAGCTTGGCTCTCGAGGACGAGCAGTACTTC
TRBJ2-7 | NA | TRBV15 | once | CATSSSSGGAYEQYF | TGTGCCACCAGCAGTTCCTCAGGCGGGGCCTACGAGCAGTACTTC
TRBJ2-1 | NA | TRBV21-1 | NA | CASTPKRGGTQQFF | TGTGCCAGCACTCCAAAACGGGGCGGGACCCAACAGTTCTTC
TRBJ2-7 | NA | TRBV5-1 | once | CASSLGGSSNYEQYF | TGCGCCAGCAGCTTGGGCGGGTCTTCTAACTACGAGCAGTACTTC
TRBJ2-3 | TRBD1 | TRBV6-6 | NA | CASSDRGTDTQYF | TGTGCCAGCAGCGACAGGGGAACCGATACGCAGTATTTT
TRBJ2-1 | NA | TRBV4-2 | NA | CASSQENFYNEQFF | TGTGCCAGCAGCCAAGAGAACTTTTACAATGAGCAGTTCTTC
TRBJ2-6 | NA | TRBV7-9 | NA | CASSSTASGANVLTF | TGTGCCAGCAGCTCCACAGCTTCTGGGGCCAACGTCCTGACTTTC
TRBJ1-2 | TRBD1 | TRBV5-1 | NA | CASSYTGGDGYTF | TGCGCCAGCAGCTACACAGGGGGCGATGGCTACACCTTC
TRBJ2-1 | TRBD2 | TRBV9 | NA | CASSAGGPTYNEQFF | TGTGCCAGCAGCGCGGGAGGGCCCACTTACAATGAGCAGTTCTTC
TRBJ2-6 | TRBD1 | TRBV28 | NA | CASSRQGPGANVLTF | TGTGCCAGCAGCCGACAGGGGCCCGGGGCCAACGTCCTGACTTTC
TRBJ2-5 | NA | TRBV4-3 | NA | CASSQDRAETQYF | TGCGCCAGCAGCCAAGACAGGGCGGAGACCCAGTACTTC
TRBJ2-5 | NA | TRBV5-1 | NA | CASSVQETQYF | TGCGCCAGCAGCGTACAAGAGACCCAGTACTTC
TRBJ2-5 | NA | TRBV21-1 | NA | CASSTDYAQETQYF | TGTGCCAGCAGCACGGACTACGCCCAAGAGACCCAGTACTTC
TRBJ2-7 | NA | TRBV4-3 | NA | CASSQEGQGIYEQYF | TGCGCCAGCAGCCAAGAAGGCCAGGGAATCTACGAGCAGTACTTC
TRBJ1-5 | TRBD1 | TRBV18 | NA | CASSPGTGGNQPQHF | TGTGCCAGCTCACCGGGGACAGGGGGCAATCAGCCCCAGCATTTT
TRBJ2-2 | TRBD1 | TRBV9 | NA | CASSIQTGAFTGELFF | TGTGCCAGCAGCATACAGACAGGGGCTTTCACCGGGGAGCTGTTTTTT
TRBJ2-7 | NA | TRBV7-2 | few | CASSSRPDSVYEQYF | TGTGCCAGCAGCTCTAGGCCAGATTCCGTTTACGAGCAGTACTTC
TRBJ2-5 | TRBD1 | TRBV5-1 | once | CASRTGTGGREQYF | TGCGCCAGCAGAACGGGGACAGGGGGCCGTGAGCAGTACTTC
TRBJ2-1 | TRBD2 | TRBV9 | NA | CASGGVSGATRGQFF | TGTGCCAGCGGGGGGGTTAGCGGGGCTACCAGGGGGCAGTTCTTC
TRBJ1-6 | NA | TRBV2 | NA | CASITNPGDSPLHF | TGTGCCAGCATTACCAATCCAGGGGATTCACCCCTCCACTTT
TRBJ2-3 | TRBD1 | TRBV5-1 | NA | CASSYRQGRTDTQYF | TGCGCCAGCAGCTATAGACAGGGCCGCACAGATACGCAGTATTTT
TRBJ1-2 | TRBD1 | TRBV30 | NA | CAWSPTGGGYTF | TGTGCCTGGAGTCCTACAGGGGGTGGCTACACCTTC
TRBJ2-7 | TRBD2 | TRBV9 | NA | CASSASSGGASYEQYF | TGTGCCAGCAGCGCAAGTAGCGGGGGGGCCTCCTACGAGCAGTACTTC
TRBJ2-7 | NA | TRBV19 | few | CASSAGSYEQYF | TGTGCCAGTAGCGCCGGTTCCTACGAGCAGTACTTC
TRBJ2-5 | NA | TRBV28 | NA | CASSSQPETQYF | TGTGCCAGCAGTTCACAACCAGAGACCCAGTACTTC
TRBJ2-2 | TRBD2 | TRBV30 | NA | CARKNFSGGGTGELFF | TGTGCCCGAAAAAACTTTAGCGGGGGTGGGACCGGGGAGCTGTTTTTT
TRBJ2-2 | TRBD2 | TRBV6-1 | NA | CASSEFRLAGDELFF | TGTGCCAGCAGTGAATTTAGGCTAGCGGGAGACGAGCTGTTTTTT
TRBJ2-5 | TRBD2 | TRBV6-5 | NA | CASSGSGGARNQYF | TGTGCCAGCAGTGGTAGCGGGGGGGCCCGGAACCAGTACTTC
TRBJ1-5 | NA | TRBV21-1 | NA | CAIPDGTEILLGFNQPQHF | TGTGCCATCCCCGACGGGACAGAAATCTTGTTAGGTTTCAATCAGCCCCAGCATTTT
TRBJ2-3 | NA | TRBV2 | once | CASTPSDTQYF | TGTGCCAGCACTCCCTCGGATACGCAGTATTTT
TRBJ2-7 | TRBD1 | TRBV30 | NA | CAWSEGGPYEQYF | TGTGCCTGGAGTGAAGGGGGCCCCTACGAGCAGTACTTC
TRBJ1-6 | NA | TRBV7-2 | NA | CASSLVPASSPLHF | TGTGCCAGCAGCTTAGTCCCCGCTAGTTCACCCCTCCACTTT
TRBJ1-5 | NA | TRBV28 | NA | CASSFRSSPQHF | TGTGCCAGCAGTTTCAGGTCCTCTCCCCAGCATTTT
TRBJ1-2 | NA | TRBV6-1 | NA | CASSQDSGGSGYTF | TGTGCCAGTTCCCAGGACAGTGGGGGCTCGGGCTACACCTTC